This entry lists 21 T cell receptor beta chains sequenced from one sample in a study of T cell repertoires in cytomegalovirus infection. TCRdb re-analysed the reads in MiXCR, keeping a single row per CDR3 protein. Here the sample spans hundreds of thousands of distinct CDR3 sequences, about 9.2% being singletons. Sequenced sample: PBMCs. The receptor source for this set is a human donor in good health (CMV status not recorded). Some clones in this sample may be carry-over from other donors' samples.

The V gene is TRBV18, the J gene TRBJ2-1, with D possibly being TRBD2 (7 bases). Trimming took 3 bases from V and 7 from J, leaving 22 bases between them. CDR1 and CDR2 from the germline V gene are KGHSH and LQKENI. This CDR3 contains 17 residues. The CDR3 nucleotides are TGTGCCAGCTCACCCCTCGGTGGGGGGGCCGGGGAGAATGAGCAGTTCTTC. Translated: CASSPLGGGAGENEQFF.

On this clonotype itself: Just one base apart from a much larger clone, this may be a read error. This sequence joins TRBV7-3 and TRBJ1-1; D remains ambiguous. The CDR3 is 13 amino acids. Germline CDR1 reads SGHTA; CDR2 reads FQGTGA. DNA of the CDR3: TGTGCCAGCAGCTTACCCGGGTCGACTGAAACTTTCTTT. Protein sequence: CASSLPGSTETFF.

This clonotype occurred many times. V and J are TRBV7-2 and TRBJ2-1; D may be TRBD1 (6 bases). Trimming took 6 bases from V and 9 from J, leaving 18 bases between them. Looked up from germline, CDR1 is SGHTA and CDR2 is FQGNSA. CDR3 length equals 14 residues. The CDR3 spells CASRPGQRDFEQFF. CDR3 nucleotides: TGTGCCAGCAGGCCGGGACAAAGGGATTTTGAGCAGTTCTTC.

With respect to this clonotype: This may arise from a read error, as a much more abundant clone is one base away. V gene TRBV10-3 combines with J gene TRBJ2-7, with TRBD2 matching 9 bases. This CDR3 region has 14 residues. J was trimmed by 2 bases and V by 4 bases; bases with no gene match: 3. Germline CDR1 ENHRY, CDR2 SYGVKD. CDR3 nucleotide sequence: TGTGCCATCAGTGCGTGCGGGGGGGCCTACGAGCAGTACTTC. This sequence encodes CAISACGGAYEQYF.

This clonotype has ten or more counts. The junction differs from germline at one of its ends, possibly a read error. V is TRBV14 and J is TRBJ1-6; no reliable D call. The germline gives CDR1 SGHDN, CDR2 FVKESK. The CDR3 contains 13 residues. The CDR3 DNA sequence: TGTGCCAGCAGTCAAGGCGTCAATTCACCCCTCCACTTT. This codes for CASSQGVNSPLHF.

The chain recombines TRBV9 with TRBJ2-3; D call uncertain. V shed 0 bases and J shed 1 base, with 12 bases lying between them. The CDR3 is 16 residues long. Germline values: CDR1 SGDLS, CDR2 YYNGEE. The CDR3 DNA sequence: TGTGCCAGCAGCGTAGATGAACCCTCGGGCACAGATACGCAGTATTTT. Its translation is CASSVDEPSGTDTQYF.

The sample holds many counts of this clonotype. One end of the junction varies from germline; a read error may be responsible. The chain links TRBV20-1 to TRBJ1-2; tentative D call: TRBD1 (5 bases). Germline V gene sequence: CDR1 DFQATT, CDR2 SNEGSKA (reference sequence). The CDR3 runs 9 residues. CDR3 residues: CAGNYGYTF. The CDR3 nucleotides read TGTGCAGGGAACTATGGCTACACCTTC.

This clonotype was counted between two and nine times. The chain links TRBV28 to TRBJ1-5; D ambiguous. Trimming pared 6 bases from V and 0 bases from J, leaving 15 bases between. Looked up from germline, CDR1 is MDHEN and CDR2 is SYDVKM. The CDR3 loop spans 16 amino acids. The CDR3 loop is CASRSGLMYSNQPQHF. The DNA of the CDR3 is TGTGCCAGCAGATCAGGACTGATGTATAGCAATCAGCCCCAGCATTTT.

Ten or more counts support this clonotype. The rearrangement uses TRBV7-2 and TRBJ1-4, with D maybe TRBD1 (6 bases). The germline V and J ends were trimmed by 2 bases and 7 bases, with 11 bases remaining between them. The CDR3 totals 14 residues. In germline, CDR1 is SGHTA, CDR2 FQGNSA. The CDR3 nucleotides read TGTGCCAGCAGCTTAACAGGGAAGGGTGAAAAACTGTTTTTT. Translating gives CASSLTGKGEKLFF.

This clonotype was seen more than once but under ten times. The CDR3 region has the DNA TGTGCCGTCGGACACGGCCTTTTCTACGAGCAGTACGTC. Amino acids: CAVGHGLFYEQYV. The chain carries TRBV28 and TRBJ2-7, with D possibly TRBD1 on 5 matching bases. The CDR3 is made up of 13 amino acids. Germline CDR1 reads MDHEN; CDR2 reads SYDVKM. Trimming cost V 11 bases and J 3 bases, with 17 bases left between them.

The CDR3 DNA is TGTGCCAGCTCACCACCTAGCGGTAGCACAGATACGCAGTATTTT. It is translated as CASSPPSGSTDTQYF. The gene calls are TRBV18 and TRBJ2-3; D might be TRBD2 (6 bases). This CDR3 is built from 15 residues. Germline values: CDR1 KGHSH, CDR2 LQKENI. V lost 0 bases and J 0 bases, leaving 7 bases between the germline ends. Variable domain in full (rest from reference TRBV18 and TRBJ2-3): NAGVMQNPRHLVRRRGQEARLRCSPMKGHSHVYWYRQLPEEGLKFMVYLQKENIIDESGMPKERFSAEFPKEGPSILRIQQVVRGDSAAYFCASSPPSGSTDTQYFGPGTRLTVL.

Many counts were recorded for this clonotype. This chain's CDR3 is CASRTLRKGASGEQYV. CDR3 nucleotides: TGTGCCAGCAGAACCCTTCGGAAGGGGGCTAGCGGCGAGCAGTACGTC. V and J are TRBV6-2 or TRBV6-3 and TRBJ2-7; D is perhaps TRBD1 or TRBD2 (7 bases each). Germline V gene data show CDR1 as MNHEY and CDR2 as SVGEGT. The CDR3 is 16 residues long. The V end was cut by 6 bases, the J end by 6 bases, with 24 bases between.

This clonotype was observed a few times. The chain links TRBV27 to TRBJ2-1, with a tentative D call TRBD1 (6 bases). The CDR3 totals 13 residues. V was shortened by 5 bases and J by 9 bases, with 14 bases between the two germline ends. CDR1 and CDR2 (germline): MNHEY, SMNVEV (reference sequence). CDR3 sequence: CASSNWGQGEQFF. The CDR3 region has the DNA TGTGCCAGCAGTAACTGGGGGCAAGGTGAGCAGTTCTTC.

This clonotype has a count of ten or more. The rearrangement links TRBV12-3 or TRBV12-4 to TRBJ2-3; TRBD1 matches 8 bases. J gave up 6 bases and V 6 bases, and 11 bases lay outside the gene matches. The CDR3 has 15 amino acids. CDR3 DNA: TGTGCCAGCAGCCCCCGGGACAGGCCGGGGGATACGCAGTATTTT. This encodes CASSPRDRPGDTQYF.

There are a few counts of this clonotype. The chain combines TRBV10-3 with TRBJ1-2; D gene uncertain. Trimming shortened V by 0 bases and J by 0 bases, and 8 bases separated the two germline ends. Looked up from germline, CDR1 is ENHRY and CDR2 is SYGVKD. The CDR3 consists of 15 residues. Here the CDR3 reads CAISESGGPNYGYTF. The CDR3 DNA sequence: TGTGCCATCAGTGAGTCGGGAGGGCCTAACTATGGCTACACCTTC.

This clonotype has a handful of counts. This chain joins TRBV6-2 or TRBV6-3 and TRBJ2-7; 8 bases align to TRBD2. Germline V gene lookup returns CDR1 MNHEY and CDR2 SVGEGT. The CDR3 loop spans 15 amino acids. V shed 5 bases, J shed 3 bases, and the junction held 9 bases outside the gene matches. The CDR3 loop is CASSAPGLGFYEQYV. CDR3 coding DNA: TGTGCCAGCAGTGCACCGGGACTAGGATTCTACGAGCAGTACGTC.

This clonotype was counted ten times or more. The V call is TRBV14, the J call TRBJ2-5; D unclear. Looked up from germline, CDR1 is SGHDN and CDR2 is FVKESK. The V and J ends lost 1 base and 1 base respectively, with 4 bases between them. The CDR3 has 13 amino acids. The CDR3 bases are TGTGCCAGCAGCCAAGCCGGCCAAGAGACCCAGTACTTC. This sequence encodes CASSQAGQETQYF.

This clonotype was observed at least ten times. This chain joins TRBV4-1 and TRBJ1-1; D remains ambiguous. V lost 0 bases, J lost 4 bases, and 12 bases lay in between. The CDR3 is 15 residues long. In germline, CDR1 is MGHRA, CDR2 YSYEKL. The CDR3 spells CASSQDPRSSTEAFF. The CDR3 DNA is TGCGCCAGCAGCCAAGATCCCAGGTCTTCCACTGAAGCTTTCTTT.

This clonotype was counted at least ten times. The V and J genes are TRBV6-1 and TRBJ2-6, with 7 nucleotides matching TRBD2. This CDR3 has 18 residues. The trim removed 6 bases at V and 2 bases at J, leaving 13 bases unmatched. Germline CDR1 reads MNHNS; CDR2 reads SASEGT. The CDR3 sequence is CASRPIPGGFAGANVLTF. CDR3 DNA sequence: TGTGCCAGCAGACCAATCCCCGGGGGGTTCGCTGGGGCCAACGTCCTGACTTTC.

This clonotype showed up many times. The V gene is TRBV7-8, the J gene TRBJ1-1; TRBD1 aligns across 7 bases. Germline V CDR1 and CDR2: SGHVS, FQNEAQ. Trimming took 6 bases from V and 7 from J; bases not matched to a gene: 5. The CDR3 covers 12 residues. In nucleotides, the CDR3 is TGTGCCAGCAGGGCCGGGACAGTTGAAGCTTTCTTT. Translating it yields CASRAGTVEAFF.

V is TRBV7-9 and J is TRBJ1-1; D is undetermined. The CDR3 extends over 14 amino acids. In germline, CDR1 is SEHNR, CDR2 FQNEAQ (reference sequence). Trimming stripped 1 base from V and 2 bases from J, with 8 bases between. Here the CDR3 reads CASSLVALNTEAFF. In DNA form, the CDR3 reads TGTGCCAGCAGCTTAGTGGCCTTAAACACTGAAGCTTTCTTT.